Shown below are 5 T cell receptor beta chains from a single sample sequenced in a study of blood T cells in healthy people across ages. The authors ran a second PCR of roughly 6 to 12 cycles using a sample-barcoded 5' primer and a J-beta primer mix. One entry per CDR3 protein, called by TCRdb with MiXCR from the 5' RACE reads. The repertoire holds around 500,000 distinct CDR3 sequences, with about 29% as singletons. The sample was also reused in another study, on T cells of mothers and their children.

Sequenced material: blood. Every receptor here comes from a boy between 2 and 10 years old in good health.

This chain links TRBV11-2 with TRBJ2-2; D is uncertain. Between the trimmed V and J ends, which lost 0 bases and 6 bases, there was a span of 8 bases. The CDR3 covers 14 residues. The germline V gene has CDR1 SGHAT and CDR2 FQNNGV. CDR3: CASSLDYVPGELFF. The CDR3 DNA is TGTGCCAGCAGCTTAGATTACGTCCCCGGGGAGCTGTTTTTT.

This chain links TRBV10-3 with TRBJ1-1, with TRBD1 matching 10 bases. The CDR3 consists of 14 residues. The trim removed 6 bases at V and 5 bases at J, leaving 6 bases unmatched. CDR1 is ENHRY and CDR2 is SYGVKD in the germline V gene. The CDR3: CAIRTGGEKTEAFF. CDR3 nucleotide sequence: TGTGCCATCAGGACAGGGGGCGAGAAGACTGAAGCTTTCTTT.

This clonotype was seen just once. The chain joins TRBV7-2 to TRBJ1-4; TRBD1 agrees at 8 bases. Trimming at V came to 1 base and at J to 7 bases, leaving 11 bases not matched to a gene. The CDR3 runs 17 residues. CDR1 is SGHTA and CDR2 is FQGNSA in the germline V gene. CDR3 in amino acids: CASSLVRITGGVEKLFF. CDR3 nucleotide sequence: TGTGCCAGCAGCTTAGTTCGTATAACAGGGGGAGTTGAAAAACTGTTTTTT.

A few counts support this clonotype. The chain uses TRBV10-3 and TRBJ1-2; possibly TRBD1 for D (6 bases). The CDR3 is 14 residues long. Germline V lookup: CDR1 ENHRY, CDR2 SYGVKD. The V gene lost 3 bases and the J gene lost 4 bases, with 12 bases spanning the gap. The CDR3 sequence: CAISDSGTPYGYTF. For the CDR3, the DNA is TGTGCCATCAGTGACTCCGGGACACCCTATGGCTACACCTTC.

The V call is TRBV7-8, the J call TRBJ2-7, with 9 bases matching TRBD1. There are 14 residues in the CDR3. V was clipped by 7 bases and J by 1 base; unmatched bases: 5. Germline CDR1 is SGHVS and CDR2 is FQNEAQ. As DNA, the CDR3 is TGTGCCAGCATCGACAGGGGGTCATCCTACGAGCAGTACTTC. Amino acids: CASIDRGSSYEQYF.